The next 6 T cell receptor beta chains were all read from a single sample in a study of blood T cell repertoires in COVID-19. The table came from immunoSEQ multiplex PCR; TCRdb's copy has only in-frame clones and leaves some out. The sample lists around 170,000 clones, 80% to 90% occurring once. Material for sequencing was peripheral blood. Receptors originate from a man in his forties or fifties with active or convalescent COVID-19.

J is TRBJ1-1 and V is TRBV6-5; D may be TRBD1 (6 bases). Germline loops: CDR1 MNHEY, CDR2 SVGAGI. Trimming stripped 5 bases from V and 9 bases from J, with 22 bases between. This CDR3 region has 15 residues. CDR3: CASSPQQGGAVKAFF. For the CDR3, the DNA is TGTGCCAGCAGTCCCCAACAGGGCGGCGCGGTCAAAGCTTTCTTT.

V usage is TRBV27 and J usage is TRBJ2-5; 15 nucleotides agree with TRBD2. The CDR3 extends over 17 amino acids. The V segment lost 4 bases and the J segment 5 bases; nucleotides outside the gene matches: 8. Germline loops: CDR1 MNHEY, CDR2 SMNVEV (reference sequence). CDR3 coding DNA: TGTGCCAGCAGTTCTCGGACTAGCGGGAGGGCTTCTGAGACCCAGTACTTC. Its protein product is CASSSRTSGRASETQYF.

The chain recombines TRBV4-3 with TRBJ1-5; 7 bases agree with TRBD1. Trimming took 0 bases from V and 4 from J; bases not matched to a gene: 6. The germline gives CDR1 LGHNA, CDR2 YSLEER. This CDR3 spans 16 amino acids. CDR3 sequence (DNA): TGCGCCAGCAGCCAAGATATAAACAGGGGAAATCAGCCCCAGCATTTT. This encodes CASSQDINRGNQPQHF.

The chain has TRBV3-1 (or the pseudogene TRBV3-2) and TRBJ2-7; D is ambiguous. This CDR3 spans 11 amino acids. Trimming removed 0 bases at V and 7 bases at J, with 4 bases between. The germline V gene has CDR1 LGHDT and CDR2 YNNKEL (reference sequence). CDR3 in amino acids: CASSQDREQYF. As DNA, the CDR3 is TGTGCCAGCAGCCAAGATCGTGAGCAGTACTTC.

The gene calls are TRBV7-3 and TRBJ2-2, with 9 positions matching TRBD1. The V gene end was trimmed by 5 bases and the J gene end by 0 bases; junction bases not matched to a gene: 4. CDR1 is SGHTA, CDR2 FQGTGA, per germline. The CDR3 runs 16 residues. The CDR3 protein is CASSNRQGANTGELFF. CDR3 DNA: TGTGCCAGCAGCAACCGACAGGGGGCGAACACCGGGGAGCTGTTTTTT.

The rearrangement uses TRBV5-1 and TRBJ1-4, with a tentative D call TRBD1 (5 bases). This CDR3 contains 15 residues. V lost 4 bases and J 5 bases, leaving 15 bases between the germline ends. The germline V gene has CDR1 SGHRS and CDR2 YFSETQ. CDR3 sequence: CASSPRVQANEKLFF. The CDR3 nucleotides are TGCGCCAGCAGCCCCAGGGTACAGGCAAATGAAAAACTGTTTTTT.